This T cell receptor (beta chain) was recorded in a study of vaccination and CD4 T cells after COVID-19. The CDR3 contains 12 residues. CDR1 DFQATT and CDR2 SNEGSKA come from the germline V gene (reference sequence). V was clipped by 6 bases and J by 2 bases, with 10 bases between them. Specified treatment: approximately nine-day PBMC culture with coronavirus spike peptide pools or control peptides (ViraFEST assay). The Oncomine TCR Beta short-read assay was applied to DNA of cultured CD4+ T cells. Each CDR3 protein gets one entry after TCRdb re-called the PCR reads with MiXCR. Counted here are over 10,000 distinct CDR3 sequences, about two thirds occurring once; the ten biggest clones make up around 8.7%. Concerning this clonotype: Its cognate antigen is unknown.

Whole-study findings and limits: Convalescent patients showed a median roughly 90% of reactive clones that were seen only post-vaccination.

Material for sequencing was CD4+ T cells from blood, cultured in vitro. The sequence came from a human donor who had recovered from COVID-19. The chain combines TRBV20-1 with TRBJ2-5; no firm D call. The CDR3, as DNA: TGCAGTGCGGGTCCTAGTCAAGAGACCCAGTACTTC. Translation: CSAGPSQETQYF.